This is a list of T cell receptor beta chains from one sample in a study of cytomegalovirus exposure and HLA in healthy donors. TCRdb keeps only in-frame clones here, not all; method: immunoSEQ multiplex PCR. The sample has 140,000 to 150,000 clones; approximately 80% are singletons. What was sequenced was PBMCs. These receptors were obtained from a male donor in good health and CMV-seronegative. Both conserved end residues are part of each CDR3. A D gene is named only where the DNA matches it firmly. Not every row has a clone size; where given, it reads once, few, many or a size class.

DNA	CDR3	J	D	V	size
TGTGCCAGCAGATGGACTAGCGGGAGAAGAAGCTACGAGCAGTACTTC	CASRWTSGRRSYEQYF	TRBJ2-7	TRBD2	TRBV11-3	NA
TGTGCCAGCAGCGTTGGGACTAGCGGGAGGGCCCGAAATGAGCAGTTCTTC	CASSVGTSGRARNEQFF	TRBJ2-1	TRBD2	TRBV7-3	NA
TGTGCCTGGCGCCAATTGGGGACAGGGGATTCGGGTGGCTACACCTTC	CAWRQLGTGDSGGYTF	TRBJ1-2	TRBD1	TRBV30	NA
TGCGCCAGCAGCCGGTTCCTTCGGCGGGACCTGAGCTCCTACAATGAGCAGTTCTTC	CASSRFLRRDLSSYNEQFF	TRBJ2-1	NA	TRBV5-1	NA
TGTGCCAGCAGACCCAGGACAGGGTCTACGACTGAAGCTTTCTTT	CASRPRTGSTTEAFF	TRBJ1-1	TRBD1	TRBV2	NA
TGCGCCAGCAGAGAGACAGGGCGGCCAAACTATGGCTACACCTTC	CASRETGRPNYGYTF	TRBJ1-2	TRBD1	TRBV10-2	NA
TGCGCCAGCCAAACGGCGTCACAGACGTCCTACGAGCAGTACTTC	CASQTASQTSYEQYF	TRBJ2-7	NA	TRBV5-1	NA
TGTGCCAGCAGTGATGTTAGGGCAGGGAAGGATCATGAGCAGTTCTTC	CASSDVRAGKDHEQFF	TRBJ2-1	NA	TRBV25-1	NA
TGTGCCAGCAGCGGAAATACAGGGGTAAGCACTGAAGCTTTCTTT	CASSGNTGVSTEAFF	TRBJ1-1	TRBD1	TRBV9	NA
TGTGCCAGCAGTAAAGACAGGGGGTTCTACAATGAGCAGTTCTTC	CASSKDRGFYNEQFF	TRBJ2-1	TRBD1	TRBV27	few
TGTGCCAGCAGACAGGGCCATGAGCAGTTCTTC	CASRQGHEQFF	TRBJ2-1	NA	TRBV4-2	NA
TGTGCCAGCAGCTTGGAAGCAGGGGGTGCGTACGAGCAGTACTTC	CASSLEAGGAYEQYF	TRBJ2-7	TRBD1	TRBV5-4	NA
TGTGCCAGCAGCTTAGTAGCGGGAGGCACAGATACGCAGTATTTT	CASSLVAGGTDTQYF	TRBJ2-3	TRBD2	TRBV11-2	NA
TGTGCCAGCAGCCTTAGTACAGGGGGTTCCTACAATGAGCAGTTCTTC	CASSLSTGGSYNEQFF	TRBJ2-1	TRBD1	TRBV28	NA
TGTGCCAGCAACCGAGATCAGACAGCTATGAACACTGAAGCTTTCTTT	CASNRDQTAMNTEAFF	TRBJ1-1	NA	TRBV7-9	NA
TGTGCCAGCAGCCAAGATATCGGGAGGGTGGGGGGTGAGCAGTTCTTC	CASSQDIGRVGGEQFF	TRBJ2-1	TRBD2	TRBV14	NA
TGCAGCGTTGAAGTGCGACAGCAGAACACTGAAGCTTTCTTT	CSVEVRQQNTEAFF	TRBJ1-1	NA	TRBV29-1	NA
TGTGCCAGCAGCCCAGGCCTGGGCGCTCAGTACTTC	CASSPGLGAQYF	TRBJ2-7	NA	TRBV11-2	NA
TGTGCCAGCAGCTTAGGTGCCAGTTCTTACGAGCAGTACTTC	CASSLGASSYEQYF	TRBJ2-7	NA	TRBV7-9	few
TGTGCCAGCAGCTCAACTGGACTAGCGGGAGAGACCCAGTACTTC	CASSSTGLAGETQYF	TRBJ2-5	TRBD2	TRBV5-5	NA
TGTGCCAGCAGCACCGGGACTAGCGGTTCCTACGAGCAGTACTTC	CASSTGTSGSYEQYF	TRBJ2-7	TRBD2	TRBV6-6	NA
TGTGCCAGCCAAGGGACAGGGCTTGTCGAGCAGTACTTC	CASQGTGLVEQYF	TRBJ2-7	TRBD1	TRBV6-5	NA
TGTGCCAGCAGTGAAATAAGGGGGCAGAGGGCCCTCTACACCTTC	CASSEIRGQRALYTF	TRBJ1-2	TRBD1	TRBV6-1	NA
TGTGCCAGCAGCTTGGCGGGTGATGAGCAGTTCTTC	CASSLAGDEQFF	TRBJ2-1	NA	TRBV5-5	once
TGTGCCAGCAGTTTAGCGGGGAACTATGGCTACACCTTC	CASSLAGNYGYTF	TRBJ1-2	NA	TRBV27	NA
TGCGCCAGCAGCCAAGTCAGTGGGAGTCCAGGGGAGCAGTACTTC	CASSQVSGSPGEQYF	TRBJ2-5	NA	TRBV4-1	NA
TGTGCCAGCAGCGTAGATCAGGGGCGAAGTGGCTACACCTTC	CASSVDQGRSGYTF	TRBJ1-2	NA	TRBV9	NA
TGCGCCAGCAGCCAAATGACAGGCTCCATTTACGAGCAGTACTTC	CASSQMTGSIYEQYF	TRBJ2-7	NA	TRBV4-1	NA
TGTGCCAGCAGCTTCTTCGTTTCTTGGCGGGAGGAAGACAATGAGCAGTTCTTC	CASSFFVSWREEDNEQFF	TRBJ2-1	TRBD2	TRBV11-2	NA
TGTGCCAGCAGCAGACCGGGACAGGGGAATTATGGCTACACCTTC	CASSRPGQGNYGYTF	TRBJ1-2	TRBD1	TRBV28	once
TGTGCCAGTAGTTTGCGGGGGGGACAAGAGACCCAGTACTTC	CASSLRGGQETQYF	TRBJ2-5	TRBD2	TRBV19	few
TGTGCCAGCATTCGGGACAGCCGATACAACAATGAGCAGTTCTTC	CASIRDSRYNNEQFF	TRBJ2-1	TRBD1	TRBV27	NA
TGTGCCAGCAGCTTTGGGGGGGCAGCCAAAAACATTCAGTACTTC	CASSFGGAAKNIQYF	TRBJ2-4	NA	TRBV7-8	NA
TGTGCCAGCAGTTTACAGGGAAGGGAACCCCAGCATTTT	CASSLQGREPQHF	TRBJ1-5	NA	TRBV6-5	once
TGTGCCAGCAGTCTTAGCTCCTACGAGCAGTACTTC	CASSLSSYEQYF	TRBJ2-7	NA	TRBV27	NA
TGTGCCAGCAGCCGACGGGAAATGAACACTGAAGCTTTCTTT	CASSRREMNTEAFF	TRBJ1-1	NA	TRBV7-2	NA
TGTGCCAGCAGGGAGCGGCGGGAGACACCCTACGAGCAGTACTTC	CASRERRETPYEQYF	TRBJ2-7	TRBD2	TRBV6-5	NA
TGTGCCAGCAGTGCCTCGGCGGGAGCTGGAAACACCATATATTTT	CASSASAGAGNTIYF	TRBJ1-3	NA	TRBV28	NA
TGCGCCAGCAGCTTGTTTGGTAGCTCTAAAGATGAGCAGTTCTTC	CASSLFGSSKDEQFF	TRBJ2-1	NA	TRBV5-1	NA
TGCGCCAGCAGCTTGGGGACAGGGAGTGAAGCTTTCTTT	CASSLGTGSEAFF	TRBJ1-1	TRBD1	TRBV5-1	NA
TGTGCTAGTGGTCTGACAGGGAACACTGAAGCTTTCTTT	CASGLTGNTEAFF	TRBJ1-1	NA	TRBV12-5	NA
TGTGCCAGCAGTCCACAGGGGGCGGTCAATGAGCAGTTCTTC	CASSPQGAVNEQFF	TRBJ2-1	TRBD1	TRBV2	few
TGTGCCAGCAGCTTAAGCGGGAGGCACGATACGCAGTATTTT	CASSLSGRHDTQYF	TRBJ2-3	TRBD2	TRBV7-3	NA
TGTGCCAGCAGCCAAGGACAGGGGGGCTACGAGCAGTACTTC	CASSQGQGGYEQYF	TRBJ2-7	TRBD1	TRBV14	few
TGTGCCAGCAATCAGGGGATCTATGGCTACACCTTC	CASNQGIYGYTF	TRBJ1-2	NA	TRBV2	NA
TGTGCCACCAGCAGAGATGCGGTAGCGGGAGCTTATGAGCAGTTCTTC	CATSRDAVAGAYEQFF	TRBJ2-1	TRBD2	TRBV15	few
TGTGCCAGCTCCCGGTGGACAGGGACAGATACGCAGTATTTT	CASSRWTGTDTQYF	TRBJ2-3	TRBD1	TRBV18	NA
TGTGCCAGCTATTCTCCCGGACAGGGGACGTACGAGCAGTACTTC	CASYSPGQGTYEQYF	TRBJ2-7	TRBD1	TRBV27	NA
TGTGCCAGCAGTTCAACCGGGACTAGCGTTGGCGAGCAGTACTTC	CASSSTGTSVGEQYF	TRBJ2-7	TRBD2	TRBV27	NA
TGTGCCAGCAGTGAATATAGGGACTCGGGTGCTTTCTTT	CASSEYRDSGAFF	TRBJ1-1	NA	TRBV25-1	NA
TGTGCCAGCAGCCGCCCAGGGGTAGGGGGTCAGCAAAAACTGTTTTTT	CASSRPGVGGQQKLFF	TRBJ1-4	NA	TRBV11-2	NA
TGTGCCAGCAGCTTTCAAGGGGGACATTCCTACGAGCAGTACTTC	CASSFQGGHSYEQYF	TRBJ2-7	NA	TRBV11-2	NA
TGTGCCAGCTTCCGTGCGAACGATTCACCCCTCCACTTT	CASFRANDSPLHF	TRBJ1-6	NA	TRBV6-6	few
TGTGCCTGGACCCGCGGAGGGGCTATGGGATCACCCCTCCACTTT	CAWTRGGAMGSPLHF	TRBJ1-6	NA	TRBV30	once